The clone carrying this TCR beta chain was observed a few times. The target antigen is unknown. The record originates from a study of blood T cells in healthy people across ages. Study-level points and caveats: With age, beta diversity per million T cells declined roughly linearly, significantly by 40. Compared with aged donors, long-lived donors showed fewer expanded clones, suggesting selection. CMV infection status of these donors was not known.

A second PCR, run for roughly 7 to 11 cycles, used a sample-barcoded 5' primer plus a J-beta primer mix. A template-switch adaptor that had 12 random nucleotides put a tag on each cDNA molecule. TCRdb re-derived calls from the 5' RACE reads in MiXCR, one entry per CDR3 protein. This sample yields approximately 940,000 distinct CDR3 sequences, of which roughly 48% are seen a single time; 13% belongs to the top ten. The source material was blood. The TCR sequence derives from a man aged 30 to 45 in good health.

CDR3 nucleotides: TGTGCCAGCAGTTGGCACAGGGGGGATATAGCCAAAAACATTCAGTACTTC. Translated: CASSWHRGDIAKNIQYF. The chain recombines TRBV12-3 or TRBV12-4 with TRBJ2-4; 8 bases line up with TRBD1. The V segment lost 4 bases and the J segment 0 bases; nucleotides outside the gene matches: 8. The CDR3 spans 17 residues.